The 16 T cell receptor beta chains below all came from one sample that was sequenced in a study of blood T cell repertoires in COVID-19. The method was immunoSEQ multiplex PCR; TCRdb's version includes in-frame clones alone and lacks a portion of them. The sample includes about 380,000 clones, about 87% seen only once; the top ten take 1.3%. What was sequenced was PBMCs or T cells enriched from blood (not recorded which). The receptor source for this set is a man under 40 who had recovered from COVID-19.

Ten or more counts support this clone. This rearrangement joins TRBV9 to TRBJ2-7, with TRBD1 matching over 9 bases. CDR1 is SGDLS, CDR2 YYNGEE, per germline. V was pared by 2 bases and J by 4 bases, with 10 bases of the junction left unmatched. This CDR3 is built from 16 residues. The CDR3 sequence is CASSVAIGGQGYEQYF. DNA for the CDR3: TGTGCCAGCAGCGTGGCGATCGGGGGACAGGGTTACGAGCAGTACTTC.

V usage is TRBV30 and J usage is TRBJ1-6; no clear D. The germline CDR1 and CDR2 sequences are GTSNPN and SVGIG (reference sequence). The CDR3 totals 12 residues. V lost 5 bases and J 4 bases, leaving 6 bases between the germline ends. In nucleotides, the CDR3 is TGTGCCTGGCGCGTATATAATTCACCCCTCCACTTT. This translates into CAWRVYNSPLHF.

The chain links TRBV5-1 to TRBJ2-7; TRBD1 aligns across 11 bases. This CDR3 comprises 14 residues. From germline, CDR1 is SGHRS and CDR2 YFSETQ. V lost 0 bases, J lost 7 bases, and 3 bases stayed unmatched. This CDR3 is CASSLVDRGQEQYF. The CDR3 DNA sequence: TGCGCCAGCAGCTTGGTGGACAGGGGGCAAGAGCAGTACTTC.

The chain uses TRBV30 and TRBJ2-1; TRBD2 agrees at 8 bases. Unmatched junction bases numbered 5, after V lost 1 base and J lost 0 bases. Germline V lookup: CDR1 GTSNPN, CDR2 SVGIG (reference sequence). The CDR3 is 16 amino acids. Here the CDR3 DNA reads TGTGCCTGGAGTGGCGGGGGGCAGAGCTCCTACAATGAGCAGTTCTTC. Translated, it gives CAWSGGGQSSYNEQFF.

The chain uses TRBV19 and TRBJ2-1; TRBD2 agrees at 8 bases. This CDR3 spans 16 amino acids. V shed 7 bases and J 0 bases; nucleotides not matched to a gene: 8. Germline CDR1 is LNHDA and CDR2 is SQIVND (reference sequence). The CDR3 bases are TGTGCCAGTACGCCGCGGGGGGCTTTCTCCTACAATGAGCAGTTCTTC. Residues: CASTPRGAFSYNEQFF. The complete variable domain, with remaining parts taken from reference TRBV19 and TRBJ2-1, reads DGGITQSPKYLFRKEGQNVTLSCEQNLNHDAMYWYRQDPGQGLRLIYYSQIVNDFQKGDIAEGYSVSREKKESFPLTVTSAQKNPTAFYLCASTPRGAFSYNEQFFGPGTRLTVL.

This clone was seen a single time. V and J are TRBV9 and TRBJ2-7, with 12 nucleotides matching TRBD2. The CDR3 is made up of 14 amino acids. From germline, CDR1 is SGDLS and CDR2 YYNGEE. Unmatched junction bases numbered 6, after V lost 5 bases and J lost 6 bases. CDR3 amino acids: CASSPGLAGTEQYF. The CDR3 nucleotides read TGTGCCAGCAGTCCGGGACTAGCGGGTACCGAGCAGTACTTC.

The V and J genes are TRBV27 and TRBJ1-2; the D is unclear. Between the trimmed V and J ends, which lost 5 bases and 3 bases, there was a span of 16 bases. Germline-derived CDR1 and CDR2 are MNHEY and SMNVEV (reference sequence). CDR3 length: 15 residues. DNA of the CDR3: TGTGCCAGCAGTCCTATAGACCCAGGCCACTATGGCTACACCTTC. Its translation: CASSPIDPGHYGYTF.

The V gene is TRBV29-1, the J gene TRBJ1-2; 7 bases fit TRBD1. The V and J ends lost 4 bases and 4 bases, in that order; junction bases with no gene match: 6. The CDR3 is made up of 13 amino acids. Germline V gene data show CDR1 as SQVTM and CDR2 as ANQGSEA. In DNA form, the CDR3 reads TGCAGCGTTGTACCGGGACAGAGCTATGGCTACACCTTC. Translation gives CSVVPGQSYGYTF.

The V and J genes are TRBV3-1 (or the pseudogene TRBV3-2) and TRBJ2-1, with 9 bases fitting TRBD2. Unmatched junction bases numbered 9, after V lost 4 bases and J lost 5 bases. Germline CDR1 reads LGHDT; CDR2 reads YNNKEL (reference sequence). The CDR3 contains 16 residues. The CDR3 here is CASSLLASGVNNEQFF. The CDR3 DNA is TGTGCCAGCAGCCTCCTGGCTAGCGGGGTTAACAATGAGCAGTTCTTC.

The J gene is TRBJ1-6, the V gene TRBV7-9; perhaps TRBD1 as D (5 bases). Between the trimmed V and J ends, which lost 1 base and 11 bases, there was a span of 15 bases. The CDR3 has 15 residues. CDR1 SEHNR and CDR2 FQNEAQ come from the germline V gene (reference sequence). This CDR3 reads CASSLGGGDFTPLHF. The CDR3 DNA reads TGTGCCAGCAGCTTAGGGGGAGGGGATTTCACACCCCTCCACTTT.

The chain carries TRBV5-6 and TRBJ2-7; TRBD2 is a possible D gene (5 bases). Germline CDR1 is SGHDT and CDR2 is YYEEEE. V lost 4 bases and J lost 0, with 14 bases in between. The CDR3 runs to 15 residues. This chain's CDR3 is CASSGRAVSSYEQYF. DNA for the CDR3: TGTGCCAGCAGCGGGAGAGCCGTAAGCTCCTACGAGCAGTACTTC.

The chain uses TRBV6-6 and TRBJ2-7; tentatively, D is TRBD2 (6 bases). CDR1 and CDR2 from the germline V gene are MNHNY and SVGAGI (reference sequence). The CDR3 covers 14 residues. With 5 bases removed from V and 3 bases from J, the gap between germline ends came to 14 bases. CDR3 sequence (DNA): TGTGCCAGCAGTGACGGCCTCGGGGGCTACGAGCAGTACTTC. Its protein is CASSDGLGGYEQYF.

The rearrangement joins TRBV7-2 to TRBJ2-7; 11 bases agree with TRBD2. The V segment lost 3 bases and the J segment 2 bases; nucleotides outside the gene matches: 0. The CDR3 is 14 residues long. Germline values: CDR1 SGHTA, CDR2 FQGNSA. Written as DNA, the CDR3 is TGTGCCAGCAGCTTTAGCGGGGGGGCCTACGAGCAGTACTTC. Amino acids: CASSFSGGAYEQYF.

The V call is TRBV2, the J call TRBJ1-2; D may be TRBD1 (5 bases). Trimming shortened V by 6 bases and J by 7 bases, and 12 bases separated the two germline ends. This CDR3 has 12 amino acids. CDR1 SNHLY and CDR2 FYNNEI come from the germline V gene. This CDR3 is CASRDQGSGYTF. DNA of the CDR3: TGTGCCAGCAGGGACCAGGGATCTGGCTACACCTTC.

This rearrangement joins TRBV7-8 to TRBJ2-7; 7 bases fit TRBD2. CDR1 and CDR2 from the germline V gene are SGHVS and FQNEAQ. The CDR3 has 14 amino acids. V gave up 4 bases and J gave up 6 bases; unmatched junction bases: 9. The CDR3: CASSSTRGEREQYF. The CDR3 bases are TGTGCCAGCAGCTCGACCCGGGGGGAACGCGAGCAGTACTTC. The full variable domain, its missing parts supplied by reference TRBV7-8 and TRBJ2-7, is GAGVSQSPRYKVAKRGQDVALRCDPISGHVSLFWYQQALGQGPEFLTYFQNEAQLDKSGLPSDRFFAERPEGSVSTLKIQRTQQEDSAVYLCASSSTRGEREQYFGPGTRLTVT.

The J gene is TRBJ1-4, the V gene TRBV4-3; 7 nucleotides line up with TRBD1. The germline gives CDR1 LGHNA, CDR2 YSLEER. V gave up 1 base and J gave up 3 bases; unmatched junction bases: 5. The CDR3 consists of 16 residues. CDR3 residues: CASSQAGGTANEKLFF. CDR3 DNA: TGCGCCAGCAGCCAAGCGGGGGGGACAGCTAATGAAAAACTGTTTTTT.